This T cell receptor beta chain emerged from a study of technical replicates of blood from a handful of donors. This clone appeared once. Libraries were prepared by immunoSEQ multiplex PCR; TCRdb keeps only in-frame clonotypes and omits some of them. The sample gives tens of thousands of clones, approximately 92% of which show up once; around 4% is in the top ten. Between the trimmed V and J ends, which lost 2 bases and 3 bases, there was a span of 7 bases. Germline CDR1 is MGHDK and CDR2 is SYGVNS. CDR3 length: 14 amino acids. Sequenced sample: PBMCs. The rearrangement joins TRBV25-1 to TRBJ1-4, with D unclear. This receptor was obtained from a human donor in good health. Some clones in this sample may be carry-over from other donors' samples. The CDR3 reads CASSEPGSNEKLFF. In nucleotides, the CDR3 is TGTGCCAGCAGTGAACCGGGATCTAATGAAAAACTGTTTTTT.